This T cell receptor (beta chain) was found in a study of control samples from healthy donors and cancer patients (dated by TCRdb to about 2020). CDR1 LNHDA and CDR2 SQIVND are derived from the germline V gene (reference sequence). The CDR3 starts with the cysteine, ends with the phenylalanine, and has 15 residues. The entry retains the CDR3 DNA only, 45 bases that are in frame from base 1. V drops 5 bases and J drops 7 bases, leaving 21 bases in between. Library preparation employed the immunoSEQ multiplex PCR assay. TCRdb stores this immuneACCESS table with in-frame sequences only. Part of the clones is absent; in the studies checked, under half of the shortfall reflects unresolved V genes, and no reason is known for the rest. The sample profile shows 100,000 to 150,000 clones; about 90% of them were found once. Clones ranked in the top ten supply around 2% of the sample. About this clone: Its recognized antigen is unknown. No quality values exist for individual bases; no much larger clone is one base distant.

Sample: blood. The source of this sequence is a man between 18 and 29 years old in good health. This chain is built from TRBV19 and TRBJ2-7; the D gene is tentatively TRBD1 or TRBD2, each matching 5 bases. The CDR3 region has the sequence CASSPRGGRGGEQYF. The DNA sequence is as follows: TGTGCCAGTAGTCCCCGGGGCGGGCGTGGAGGTGAGCAGTACTTC.